This T cell receptor beta chain was sequenced for a study of T cell changes during pregnancy in multiple sclerosis. The CDR3 is made up of 14 amino acids. Germline CDR1 reads LNHDA; CDR2 reads SQIVND (reference sequence). V shed 6 bases, J shed 2 bases, and the junction held 2 bases outside the gene matches. TCRdb keeps only in-frame clones here, not all; method: immunoSEQ multiplex PCR. Seen here are some 35,000 clones, 89% observed once, and the top ten hold more than 0.7%. Here the sequenced sample was CD4+ T cells from peripheral blood mononuclear cells, taken after pregnancy. The receptor was derived from a female donor in good health, enrolled as a control in a pregnancy study. V gene TRBV19 combines with J gene TRBJ2-1, with 9 bases aligning to TRBD2. CDR3 protein: CASRGGGAYNEQFF. The CDR3 nucleotides are TGTGCCAGTAGGGGCGGGGGGGCCTACAATGAGCAGTTCTTC.